This TCR beta chain is from a study of identical twins. Each cDNA held unique molecular identifiers, and template switching gave it a universal primer site. In TCRdb, the 5' RACE reads were re-called with MiXCR into one record per CDR3 protein. The table shows over 250,000 distinct CDR3 sequences, with 8.5% to 9.5% occurring only once. The CDR3 is 15 amino acids. V was clipped by 0 bases and J by 0 bases, with 8 bases between them. Looked up from germline, CDR1 is SGHDT and CDR2 is YYEEEE. Note on this clonotype: Antigen unknown.

Study findings and constraints: Cross-sectional statistics underpinned the conclusions; the same donors were not followed. A lower insertion count was a feature of abundant cord blood beta clonotypes, with no such feature in memory repertoires.

Healthy Caucasians supplied all donations. The same data also went into a second study, on yellow fever vaccine responses in identical twins.

The sequenced sample was CD8+ T cells sorted from blood. The sequence was collected from a woman between 18 and 29 years old in good health. The V and J genes are TRBV5-6 and TRBJ2-3, with D maybe TRBD2 (6 bases). CDR3 sequence (DNA): TGTGCCAGCAGCTTGGCACGGGGGAGCACAGATACGCAGTATTTT. This codes for CASSLARGSTDTQYF.